Given below is one T cell receptor (beta chain) in context. The sample originates from a study of patients and donors after allogeneic stem cell transplantation. The CDR3 is made up of 13 amino acids. V shed 1 base and J shed 6 bases, with 8 bases lying between them. Germline-derived CDR1 and CDR2 are SGDLS and YYNGEE. MiXCR was run by TCRdb on the RT-PCR reads, yielding one entry per CDR3 protein. The table lists approximately 160,000 distinct CDR3 sequences, 24% of them singletons. The receptor was derived from a human donor who was either an allogeneic HSCT recipient or a stem cell or donor lymphocyte infusion donor (not recorded which). It is not recorded whose cells these are; they may come from a transplant donor. The chain joins TRBV9 to TRBJ2-4; D gene ambiguous. The sample comprised blood, either unsorted or a sorted T cell fraction (not recorded which). CDR3 DNA sequence: TGTGCCAGCAGCGTATTACCGGGAAACATTCAGTACTTC. It encodes CASSVLPGNIQYF.